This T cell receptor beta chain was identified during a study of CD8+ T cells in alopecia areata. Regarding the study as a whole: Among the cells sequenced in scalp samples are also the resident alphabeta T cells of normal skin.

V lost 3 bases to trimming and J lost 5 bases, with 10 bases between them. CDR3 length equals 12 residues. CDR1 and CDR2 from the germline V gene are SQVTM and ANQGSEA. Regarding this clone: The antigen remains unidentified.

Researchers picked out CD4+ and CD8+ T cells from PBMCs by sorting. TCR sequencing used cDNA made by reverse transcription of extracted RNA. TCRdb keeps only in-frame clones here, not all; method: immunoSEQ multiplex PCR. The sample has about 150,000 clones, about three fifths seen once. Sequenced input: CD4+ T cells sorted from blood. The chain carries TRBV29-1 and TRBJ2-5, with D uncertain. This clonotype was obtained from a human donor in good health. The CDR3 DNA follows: TGCAGCGTTGATGTTCAGAGGGAGACCCAGTACTTC. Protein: CSVDVQRETQYF.